This T cell receptor (beta chain) was profiled in a study of blood T cell repertoires in COVID-19. Whole-study context: COVID-19 samples, acute and convalescent, were from the United States, Italy and Spain. T cells, B-cell-depleted T cells, or PBMCs supplied cDNA or gDNA.

CDR3 length: 15 residues. Trimming cost V 2 bases and J 1 base, with 11 bases left between them. Germline CDR1 reads MNHEY; CDR2 reads SVGAGI. In the authors' methods: Estimation of nucleated cell counts was performed using reference gene primer amplification. The method was immunoSEQ multiplex PCR; TCRdb's version includes in-frame clones alone and lacks a portion of them. V and J calls and clone size are as listed in that table; D and trimming were resolved from the DNA. The top ten hold 0.9% to 0.95% of the sample, which has 120,000 to 150,000 clones, around 90% seen once. The chain links TRBV6-5 to TRBJ1-1, with TRBD1 as a possible D gene (5 bases). The specimen sequenced was peripheral blood. The clonotype originates from a woman aged 50 to 60 with acute or convalescent COVID-19. CDR3 in amino acids: CASSYSGGGNTEAFF. DNA of the CDR3: TGTGCCAGCAGTTACAGCGGGGGGGGGAACACTGAAGCTTTCTTT.